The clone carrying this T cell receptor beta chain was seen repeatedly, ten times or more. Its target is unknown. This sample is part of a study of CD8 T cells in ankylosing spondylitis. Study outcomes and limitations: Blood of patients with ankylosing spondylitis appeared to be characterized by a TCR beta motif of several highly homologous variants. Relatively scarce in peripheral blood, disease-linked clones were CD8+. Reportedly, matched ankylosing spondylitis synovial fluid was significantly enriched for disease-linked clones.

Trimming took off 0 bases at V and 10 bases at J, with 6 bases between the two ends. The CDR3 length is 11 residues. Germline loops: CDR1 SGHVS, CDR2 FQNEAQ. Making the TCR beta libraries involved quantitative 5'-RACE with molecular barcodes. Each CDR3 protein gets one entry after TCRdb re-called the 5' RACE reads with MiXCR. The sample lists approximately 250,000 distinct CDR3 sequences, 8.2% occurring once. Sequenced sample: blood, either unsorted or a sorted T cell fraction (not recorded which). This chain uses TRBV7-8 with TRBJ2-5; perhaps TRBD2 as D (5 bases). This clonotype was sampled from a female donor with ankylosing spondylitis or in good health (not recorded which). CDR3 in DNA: TGTGCCAGCAGCTTAGCCGGGGACCAGTACTTC. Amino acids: CASSLAGDQYF.